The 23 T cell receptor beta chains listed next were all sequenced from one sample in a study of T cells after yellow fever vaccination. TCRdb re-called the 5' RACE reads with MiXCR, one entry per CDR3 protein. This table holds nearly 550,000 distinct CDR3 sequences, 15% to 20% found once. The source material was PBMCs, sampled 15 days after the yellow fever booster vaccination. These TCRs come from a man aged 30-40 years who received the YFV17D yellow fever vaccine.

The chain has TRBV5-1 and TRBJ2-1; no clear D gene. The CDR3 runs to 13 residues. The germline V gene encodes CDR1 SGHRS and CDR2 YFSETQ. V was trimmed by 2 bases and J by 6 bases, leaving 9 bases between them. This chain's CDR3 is CASSFAPGNEQFF. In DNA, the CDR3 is TGCGCCAGCAGCTTTGCCCCGGGCAATGAGCAGTTCTTC.

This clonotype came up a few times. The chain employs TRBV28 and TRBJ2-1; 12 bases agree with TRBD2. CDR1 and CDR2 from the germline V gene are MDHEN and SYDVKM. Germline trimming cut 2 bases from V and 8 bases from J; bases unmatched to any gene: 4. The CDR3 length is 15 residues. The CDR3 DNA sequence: TGTGCCAGCAGTTTAATGACTAGCGGGAGTTATGAGCAGTTCTTC. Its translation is CASSLMTSGSYEQFF.

The CDR3 loop reads CANRIEQFF. In nucleotides, the CDR3 is TGTGCCAACAGGATTGAGCAGTTCTTC. The rearrangement links TRBV28 to TRBJ2-1; D might be TRBD1 (5 bases). CDR1 is MDHEN and CDR2 is SYDVKM in the germline V gene. CDR3 length: 9 residues. Trimming removed 10 bases from V and 9 bases from J, with 7 bases in between.

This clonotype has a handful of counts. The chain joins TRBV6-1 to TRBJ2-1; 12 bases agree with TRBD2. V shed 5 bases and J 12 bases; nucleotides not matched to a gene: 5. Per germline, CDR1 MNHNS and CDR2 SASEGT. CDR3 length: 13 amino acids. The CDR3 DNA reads TGTGCCAGCAGTCCGCTAGCGGGAGGGCCGCAGTTCTTC. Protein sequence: CASSPLAGGPQFF.

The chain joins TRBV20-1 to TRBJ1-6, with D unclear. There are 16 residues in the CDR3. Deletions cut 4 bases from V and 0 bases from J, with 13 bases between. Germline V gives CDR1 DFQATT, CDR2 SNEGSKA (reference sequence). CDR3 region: CSATLGSSSYNSPLHF. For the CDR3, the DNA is TGCAGTGCTACCCTTGGATCGAGCTCCTATAATTCACCCCTCCACTTT.

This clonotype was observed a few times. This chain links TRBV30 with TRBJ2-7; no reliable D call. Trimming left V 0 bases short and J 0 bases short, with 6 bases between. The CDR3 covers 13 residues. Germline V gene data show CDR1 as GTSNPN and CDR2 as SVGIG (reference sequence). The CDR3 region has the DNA TGTGCCTGGAGTGTAAACCCCTCCTACGAGCAGTACTTC. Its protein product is CAWSVNPSYEQYF.

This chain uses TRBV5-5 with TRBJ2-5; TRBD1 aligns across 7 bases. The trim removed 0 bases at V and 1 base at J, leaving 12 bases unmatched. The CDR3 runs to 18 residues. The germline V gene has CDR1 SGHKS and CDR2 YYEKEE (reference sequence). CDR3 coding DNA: TGTGCCAGCAGCTTGGGGGATTCACAGGGGAGCTTCCAAGAGACCCAGTACTTC. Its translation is CASSLGDSQGSFQETQYF.

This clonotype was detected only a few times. In DNA, the CDR3 is TGTGCCAGCAGACCTCAACTAGCGGGACCCACAGATACGCAGTATTTT. Translating gives CASRPQLAGPTDTQYF. This chain links TRBV7-8 with TRBJ2-3, with TRBD2 identical over 10 bases. Looked up from germline, CDR1 is SGHVS and CDR2 is FQNEAQ. The CDR3 spans 16 residues. Germline trimming cut 6 bases from V and 2 bases from J; bases unmatched to any gene: 8. Full variable domain (remainder filled in from reference TRBV7-8 and TRBJ2-3): GAGVSQSPRYKVAKRGQDVALRCDPISGHVSLFWYQQALGQGPEFLTYFQNEAQLDKSGLPSDRFFAERPEGSVSTLKIQRTQQEDSAVYLCASRPQLAGPTDTQYFGPGTRLTVL.

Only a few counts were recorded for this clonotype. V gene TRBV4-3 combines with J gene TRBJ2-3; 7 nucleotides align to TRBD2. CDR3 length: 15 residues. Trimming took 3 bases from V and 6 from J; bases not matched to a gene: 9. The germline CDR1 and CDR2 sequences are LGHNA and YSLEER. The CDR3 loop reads CASSHRDGGTDTQYF. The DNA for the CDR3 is TGCGCCAGCAGCCACCGGGACGGGGGGACGGATACGCAGTATTTT.

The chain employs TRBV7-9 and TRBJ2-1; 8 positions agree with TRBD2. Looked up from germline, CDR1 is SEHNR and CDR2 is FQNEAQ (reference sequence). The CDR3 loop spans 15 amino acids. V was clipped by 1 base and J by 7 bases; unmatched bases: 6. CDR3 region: CASSLGLERGNEQFF. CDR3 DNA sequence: TGTGCCAGCAGCTTAGGCCTGGAGCGGGGGAATGAGCAGTTCTTC.

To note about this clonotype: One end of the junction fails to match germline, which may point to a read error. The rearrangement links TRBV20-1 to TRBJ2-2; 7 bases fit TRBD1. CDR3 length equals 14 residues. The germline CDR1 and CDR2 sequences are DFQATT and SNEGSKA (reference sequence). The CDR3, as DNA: TGCAGTGCCAGAGGGGGCGTAAACACCGGGGAGCTGTTTTTT. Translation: CSARGGVNTGELFF.

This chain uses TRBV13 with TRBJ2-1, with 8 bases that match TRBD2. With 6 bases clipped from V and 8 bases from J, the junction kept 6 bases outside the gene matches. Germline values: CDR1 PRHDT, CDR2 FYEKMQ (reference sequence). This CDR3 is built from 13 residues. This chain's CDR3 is CASRLAEGDEQFF. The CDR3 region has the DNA TGTGCCAGCAGACTAGCGGAGGGGGATGAGCAGTTCTTC.

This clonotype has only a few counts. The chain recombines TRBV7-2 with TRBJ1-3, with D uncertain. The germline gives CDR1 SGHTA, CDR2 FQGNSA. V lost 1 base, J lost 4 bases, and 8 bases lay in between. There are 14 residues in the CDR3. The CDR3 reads CASSLDHRGNTIYF. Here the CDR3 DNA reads TGTGCCAGCAGCTTAGATCACCGGGGAAACACCATATATTTT.

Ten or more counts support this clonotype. CDR3 residues: CASSLYSASGNTIYF. The DNA of the CDR3 is TGCGCCAGCAGCTTGTATTCTGCCTCTGGAAACACCATATATTTT. V is TRBV5-1 and J is TRBJ1-3; D unresolved. The CDR3 covers 15 residues. Germline V gives CDR1 SGHRS, CDR2 YFSETQ. V was clipped by 1 base and J by 0 bases, with 8 bases between them.

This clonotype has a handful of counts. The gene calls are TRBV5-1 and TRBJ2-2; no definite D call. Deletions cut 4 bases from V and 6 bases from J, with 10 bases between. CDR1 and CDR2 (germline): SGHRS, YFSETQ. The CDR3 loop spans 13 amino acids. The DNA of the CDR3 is TGCGCCAGCAGCCCGGCCGGGTCCGGGGAGCTGTTTTTT. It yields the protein CASSPAGSGELFF.

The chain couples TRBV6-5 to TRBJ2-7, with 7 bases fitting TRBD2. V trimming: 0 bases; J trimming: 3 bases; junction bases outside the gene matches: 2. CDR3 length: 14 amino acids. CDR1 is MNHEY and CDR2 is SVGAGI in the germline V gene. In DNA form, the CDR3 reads TGTGCCAGCAGTTACTCGGCGGGAGTCTACGAGCAGTACTTC. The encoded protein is CASSYSAGVYEQYF.

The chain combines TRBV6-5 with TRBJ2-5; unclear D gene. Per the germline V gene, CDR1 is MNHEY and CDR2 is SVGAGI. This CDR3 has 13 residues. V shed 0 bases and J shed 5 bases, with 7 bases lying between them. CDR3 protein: CASSYSVGETQYF. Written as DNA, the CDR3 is TGTGCCAGCAGTTACTCCGTTGGGGAGACCCAGTACTTC.

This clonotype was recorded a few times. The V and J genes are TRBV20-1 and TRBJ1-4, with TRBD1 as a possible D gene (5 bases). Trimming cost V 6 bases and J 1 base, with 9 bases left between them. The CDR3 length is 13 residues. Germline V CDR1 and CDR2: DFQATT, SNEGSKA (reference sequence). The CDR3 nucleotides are TGCAGTGCCTCCAGGGTAACTAATGAAAAACTGTTTTTT. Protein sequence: CSASRVTNEKLFF.

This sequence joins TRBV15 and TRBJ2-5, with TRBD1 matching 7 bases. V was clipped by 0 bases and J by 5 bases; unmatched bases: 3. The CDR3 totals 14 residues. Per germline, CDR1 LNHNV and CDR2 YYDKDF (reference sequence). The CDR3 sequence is CATSREGGGETQYF. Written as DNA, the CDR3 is TGTGCCACCAGCAGAGAAGGGGGCGGCGAGACCCAGTACTTC.

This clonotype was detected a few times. The CDR3 is CASSFSNRLAVYEQYF. The CDR3 DNA reads as TGTGCCAGCAGCTTCTCTAATCGATTAGCGGTCTACGAGCAGTACTTC. V gene TRBV11-2 combines with J gene TRBJ2-7; D perhaps matches TRBD2 (6 bases). CDR1 SGHAT and CDR2 FQNNGV come from the germline V gene. Deletions cut 3 bases from V and 3 bases from J, with 18 bases between. This CDR3 contains 16 residues.

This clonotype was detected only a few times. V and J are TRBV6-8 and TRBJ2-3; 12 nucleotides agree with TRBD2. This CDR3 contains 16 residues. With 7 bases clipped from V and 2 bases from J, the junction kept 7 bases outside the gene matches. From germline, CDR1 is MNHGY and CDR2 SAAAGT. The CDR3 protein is CASTCTSGRTTDTQYF. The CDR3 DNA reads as TGTGCCAGCACCTGTACTAGCGGGAGGACCACAGATACGCAGTATTTT.

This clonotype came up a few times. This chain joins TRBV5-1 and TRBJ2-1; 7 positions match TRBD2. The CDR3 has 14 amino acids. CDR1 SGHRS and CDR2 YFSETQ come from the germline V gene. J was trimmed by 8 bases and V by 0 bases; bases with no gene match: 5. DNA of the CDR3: TGCGCCAGCAGCTTGGGCGGGAGTAGCGATGAGCAGTTCTTC. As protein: CASSLGGSSDEQFF.

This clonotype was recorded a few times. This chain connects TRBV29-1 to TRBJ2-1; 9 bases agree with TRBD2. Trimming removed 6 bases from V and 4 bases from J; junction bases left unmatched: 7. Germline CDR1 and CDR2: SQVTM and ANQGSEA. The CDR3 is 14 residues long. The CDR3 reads CSVTRLAAYNEQFF. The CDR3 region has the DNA TGCAGCGTAACCAGACTAGCGGCTTACAATGAGCAGTTCTTC.